These 26 T cell receptor beta chains originate from one sample sequenced in a study of blood T cell repertoires in COVID-19. Sequenced by immunoSEQ multiplex PCR; TCRdb stores in-frame clones only, minus some. The sample contains more than 110,000 clones, roughly four fifths of which appear only once. Sequencing used peripheral blood. These receptors were obtained from a human donor in a cohort sampled during active COVID-19.

The chain employs TRBV6-5 and TRBJ1-6; TRBD1 agrees at 7 bases. The CDR3 is made up of 15 amino acids. The germline V gene encodes CDR1 MNHEY and CDR2 SVGAGI. V was clipped by 6 bases and J by 10 bases; unmatched bases: 12. The CDR3 protein is CASRPGTETYSPLHF. The CDR3 DNA follows: TGTGCCAGCAGACCCGGGACAGAAACTTACTCACCCCTCCACTTT.

The chain recombines TRBV7-3 with TRBJ2-1; 11 nucleotides align to TRBD2. This CDR3 region has 16 residues. Unmatched junction bases numbered 2, after V lost 0 bases and J lost 4 bases. The germline V gene has CDR1 SGHTA and CDR2 FQGTGA. DNA of the CDR3: TGTGCCAGCAGCTTAACACTAGCGGGGGTGTACAATGAGCAGTTCTTC. Protein sequence: CASSLTLAGVYNEQFF.

This sequence joins TRBV5-1 and TRBJ1-4; no clear D. This CDR3 is 12 amino acids long. The V gene lost 5 bases and the J gene lost 10 bases, with 12 bases spanning the gap. Per germline, CDR1 SGHRS and CDR2 YFSETQ. The CDR3 reads CASRPMEGKLFF. The DNA for the CDR3 is TGCGCCAGCAGACCAATGGAGGGAAAACTGTTTTTT.

There are a few counts of this clone. V gene TRBV4-1 combines with J gene TRBJ2-7; TRBD2 matches at 11 bases. The germline gives CDR1 MGHRA, CDR2 YSYEKL. This CDR3 has 16 amino acids. Losses at the gene ends were 3 bases for V and 2 bases for J; bases not matched to a gene: 6. CDR3 region: CASSHPLAGGPYEQYF. The CDR3 nucleotides are TGCGCCAGCAGCCATCCTCTAGCGGGGGGCCCCTACGAGCAGTACTTC.

This chain uses TRBV5-1 with TRBJ1-4, with a possible D match to TRBD1 (6 bases). Germline CDR1 is SGHRS and CDR2 is YFSETQ. Trimming pared 6 bases from V and 3 bases from J, leaving 15 bases between. The CDR3 runs 15 residues. Here the CDR3 reads CASIYRGHPNEKLFF. The CDR3 coding sequence is TGCGCCAGCATATATCGGGGACACCCTAATGAAAAACTGTTTTTT.

This clone was picked up a small number of times. CDR3 DNA: TGTGCCAGCAGTTCACAGGGCTATGAGCAGTTCTTC. This sequence encodes CASSSQGYEQFF. V usage is TRBV6-2 or TRBV6-3 and J usage is TRBJ2-1, with a weak D call TRBD1 (6 bases). The ends were cut back, 4 bases at V and 8 bases at J, with 9 bases in the middle. CDR1 is MNHEY and CDR2 is SVGEGT in the germline V gene. CDR3 length: 12 residues.

The J gene is TRBJ2-2, the V gene TRBV5-6, with TRBD2 matching 9 bases. Trimming at V came to 3 bases and at J to 0 bases, leaving 6 bases not matched to a gene. This CDR3 comprises 17 residues. Germline V gives CDR1 SGHDT, CDR2 YYEEEE. The CDR3 reads CASSSELAGANTGELFF. The CDR3 nucleotides read TGTGCCAGCAGCTCGGAATTAGCGGGGGCGAACACCGGGGAGCTGTTTTTT.

The chain links TRBV19 to TRBJ1-1, with 10 bases matching TRBD1. This CDR3 spans 14 amino acids. CDR1 LNHDA and CDR2 SQIVND come from the germline V gene (reference sequence). The trim removed 6 bases at V and 4 bases at J, leaving 5 bases unmatched. The CDR3 spells CASRPTGGGTEAFF. The CDR3, as DNA: TGTGCCAGTAGGCCGACAGGGGGCGGCACTGAAGCTTTCTTT.

The V and J genes are TRBV6-1 and TRBJ1-2; 7 bases agree with TRBD1. Germline-derived CDR1 and CDR2 are MNHNS and SASEGT. Germline trimming cut 3 bases from V and 6 bases from J; bases unmatched to any gene: 4. CDR3 length: 13 residues. Here the CDR3 DNA reads TGTGCCAGCAGTGACGGCCAGGGGGATGGCTACACCTTC. This gives the protein CASSDGQGDGYTF.

This chain connects TRBV7-3 to TRBJ2-1; 10 bases are shared with TRBD2. CDR1 is SGHTA, CDR2 FQGTGA, per germline. The CDR3 is 14 amino acids. V was pared by 5 bases and J by 8 bases, with 6 bases of the junction left unmatched. This CDR3 reads CASSRTSGADEQFF. DNA for the CDR3: TGTGCCAGCAGCAGAACTAGCGGGGCTGATGAGCAGTTCTTC.

The V and J genes are TRBV9 and TRBJ1-4; 9 bases match TRBD1. Germline CDR1 SGDLS, CDR2 YYNGEE. Germline trimming cut 5 bases from V and 8 bases from J; bases unmatched to any gene: 7. This CDR3 is built from 14 residues. This CDR3 is CASSLGQGGEKLFF. CDR3 nucleotide sequence: TGTGCCAGCAGTCTGGGACAGGGTGGGGAAAAACTGTTTTTT.

J is TRBJ2-1 and V is TRBV3-1 (or the pseudogene TRBV3-2); perhaps TRBD1 as D (6 bases). V lost 3 bases, J lost 4 bases, and 16 bases lay in between. The germline gives CDR1 LGHDT, CDR2 YNNKEL (reference sequence). The CDR3 extends over 16 amino acids. Here the CDR3 DNA reads TGTGCCAGCAGCCATCCAGACAGGAATGCTTACAATGAGCAGTTCTTC. It encodes CASSHPDRNAYNEQFF.

This clone came up many times. The chain employs TRBV7-3 and TRBJ2-3, with 8 bases matching TRBD2. The CDR3 totals 15 residues. Germline lookup yields CDR1 SGHTA and CDR2 FQGTGA. After removal of 5 bases from V and 1 base from J, the junction contained 5 bases not matched to a gene. The CDR3 DNA reads TGTGCCAGCAGCCCCCTCGGGGGGGGCACAGATACGCAGTATTTT. It translates to CASSPLGGGTDTQYF.

A word on this clone: Mismatch with germline at one junction end may stem from a read error. J is TRBJ1-5 and V is TRBV6-2 or TRBV6-3; no clear D gene. Germline CDR1 MNHEY, CDR2 SVGEGT. The CDR3 is 13 amino acids. The CDR3 reads CASSYSSHQPQHF. Here the CDR3 DNA reads TGTGCCAGCAGTTACTCTAGCCATCAGCCCCAGCATTTT.

The chain links TRBV28 to TRBJ1-2, with D maybe TRBD1 (5 bases). Trimming cost V 2 bases and J 4 bases, with 14 bases left between them. Germline CDR1 and CDR2: MDHEN and SYDVKM. The CDR3 is 15 residues long. The CDR3 DNA follows: TGTGCCAGCAGTTTACCCCAGGGCCCCGGCTATGGCTACACCTTC. It codes for CASSLPQGPGYGYTF.

This rearrangement joins TRBV19 to TRBJ1-1, with a weak D call TRBD1 (5 bases). The ends were cut back, 9 bases at V and 7 bases at J, with 18 bases in the middle. CDR3 length equals 13 residues. Germline V CDR1 and CDR2: LNHDA, SQIVND (reference sequence). CDR3 bases: TGTGCCAGCCAACGAACGACAGCCTATGAAGCTTTCTTT. It codes for CASQRTTAYEAFF.

The rearrangement links TRBV3-1 (or the pseudogene TRBV3-2) to TRBJ2-3, with D tentatively TRBD2 (5 bases). Germline CDR1 LGHDT, CDR2 YNNKEL (reference sequence). This CDR3 has 15 amino acids. V lost 0 bases and J 6 bases, leaving 13 bases between the germline ends. The CDR3 protein is CASSQDPLAGDTQYF. The CDR3, as DNA: TGTGCCAGCAGCCAAGATCCCCTAGCTGGGGATACGCAGTATTTT.

This chain joins TRBV5-5 and TRBJ2-3, with D perhaps matching TRBD1 (6 bases). V shed 2 bases and J shed 1 base, with 17 bases lying between them. Germline V CDR1 and CDR2: SGHKS, YYEKEE (reference sequence). The CDR3 length is 17 residues. The CDR3 reads CASSLSPIRGGTDTQYF. The CDR3 DNA is TGTGCCAGCAGCTTAAGTCCGATCAGGGGCGGCACAGATACGCAGTATTTT.

The chain joins TRBV3-1 (or the pseudogene TRBV3-2) to TRBJ2-5; 11 bases are a match to TRBD2. Germline CDR1 LGHDT, CDR2 YNNKEL (reference sequence). The V segment lost 4 bases and the J segment 1 base; nucleotides outside the gene matches: 11. The CDR3 loop spans 18 amino acids. Here the CDR3 DNA reads TGTGCCAGCAGCCCTGCAGAGGGACTAGCGGACTTCCAAGAGACCCAGTACTTC. The encoded protein is CASSPAEGLADFQETQYF.

The V gene is TRBV28, the J gene TRBJ2-7; the D is unclear. This CDR3 contains 15 residues. Germline V gene sequence: CDR1 MDHEN, CDR2 SYDVKM. V lost 2 bases and J lost 0, with 11 bases in between. CDR3 nucleotide sequence: TGTGCCAGCAGTTTAGAGTCCGGGTCCTCCTACGAGCAGTACTTC. This codes for CASSLESGSSYEQYF.

V and J are TRBV6-5 and TRBJ1-2; D unclear. This CDR3 region has 15 residues. V lost 6 bases to trimming and J lost 0 bases, with 14 bases between them. Germline CDR1 and CDR2: MNHEY and SVGAGI. CDR3 coding DNA: TGTGCCAGCAGGGGCTTCACACAAGCTAACTATGGCTACACCTTC. Its protein is CASRGFTQANYGYTF.

Here the CDR3 DNA reads TGTGCCAGCAGCTTAACACCGGGACAGGGTTCTAGAGTGAAGACCCAGTACTTC. Amino acids: CASSLTPGQGSRVKTQYF. The chain employs TRBV7-9 and TRBJ2-5; 9 bases map to TRBD1. With 2 bases clipped from V and 6 bases from J, the junction kept 16 bases outside the gene matches. Germline V gene data show CDR1 as SEHNR and CDR2 as FQNEAQ (reference sequence). This CDR3 region has 18 residues.

The chain carries TRBV9 and TRBJ2-3; weak D call: TRBD1 (6 bases). Trimming left V 2 bases short and J 6 bases short, with 13 bases between. Germline loops: CDR1 SGDLS, CDR2 YYNGEE. There are 14 residues in the CDR3. The CDR3, as DNA: TGTGCCAGCAGCGTCCACACAGGGATGGATACGCAGTATTTT. As protein: CASSVHTGMDTQYF. Drawing the rest from reference TRBV9 and TRBJ2-3, the complete variable domain is DSGVTQTPKHLITATGQRVTLRCSPRSGDLSVYWYQQSLDQGLQFLIQYYNGEERAKGNILERFSAQQFPDLHSELNLSSLELGDSALYFCASSVHTGMDTQYFGPGTRLTVL.

The genes are TRBV24-1 and TRBJ2-3, with D possibly TRBD1 on 5 matching bases. The CDR3 has 11 residues. Trimming took off 8 bases at V and 6 bases at J, with 8 bases between the two ends. Germline values: CDR1 KGHDR, CDR2 SFDVKD. The CDR3 DNA reads TGTGCCACCAAGTCAGGGGATACGCAGTATTTT. It is translated as CATKSGDTQYF.

The chain employs TRBV7-2 and TRBJ2-3, with TRBD1 identical over 8 bases. Germline loops: CDR1 SGHTA, CDR2 FQGNSA. The CDR3 has 15 amino acids. V dropped 5 bases and J dropped 5; count of bases not matched to a gene: 9. The CDR3 nucleotides read TGTGCCAGCAGCCGCGACAGGGGTAGTAGAGATACGCAGTATTTT. Translating gives CASSRDRGSRDTQYF.

This clone was picked up one time. The chain has TRBV3-1 (or the pseudogene TRBV3-2) and TRBJ1-1; 11 positions match TRBD1. The CDR3 spans 15 residues. Unmatched junction bases numbered 7, after V lost 4 bases and J lost 6 bases. From germline, CDR1 is LGHDT and CDR2 YNNKEL (reference sequence). CDR3 coding DNA: TGTGCCAGCAGCCGCCGGACAGGGGGCGGCTCTGAAGCTTTCTTT. Protein product: CASSRRTGGGSEAFF.